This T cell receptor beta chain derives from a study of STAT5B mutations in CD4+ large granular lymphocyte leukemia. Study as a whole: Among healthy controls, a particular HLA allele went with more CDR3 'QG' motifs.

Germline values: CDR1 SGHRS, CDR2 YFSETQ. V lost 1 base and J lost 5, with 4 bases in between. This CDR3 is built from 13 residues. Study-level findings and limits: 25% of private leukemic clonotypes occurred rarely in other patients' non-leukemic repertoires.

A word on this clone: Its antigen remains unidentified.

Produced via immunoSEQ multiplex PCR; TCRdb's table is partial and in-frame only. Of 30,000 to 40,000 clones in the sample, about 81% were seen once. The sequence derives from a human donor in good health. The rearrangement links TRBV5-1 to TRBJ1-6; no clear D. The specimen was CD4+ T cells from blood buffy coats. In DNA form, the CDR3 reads TGCGCCAGCAGCTTGACAGATAATTCACCCCTCCACTTT. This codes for CASSLTDNSPLHF.